This TCR beta chain was recorded in a study of blood T cell repertoires in COVID-19. On the study more broadly: Spain, Italy and the United States supplied samples that represented acute and convalescent COVID-19. T cells, B-cell-depleted T cells, or PBMCs provided the cDNA or gDNA that served as material.

Source study methods: Nucleated cell counts were estimated from reference gene primer amplification. The method was immunoSEQ multiplex PCR; TCRdb's version includes in-frame clones alone and lacks a portion of them. The V and J calls and clone size were taken over from that table, and D and trimming were inferred from the DNA. The sample shows roughly 110,000 clones, approximately 90% of them seen only once. With 1 base clipped from V and 3 bases from J, the junction kept 7 bases outside the gene matches. Per germline, CDR1 SGHDN and CDR2 FVKESK. The CDR3 is 16 residues long. This TCR was sampled from a woman aged 70-85 years who had recovered from COVID-19. Input material: peripheral blood. The chain is built from TRBV14 and TRBJ2-7; 9 bases are a match to TRBD1. The chain's CDR3 is CASSQGRPGQGYEQYF. The CDR3 DNA reads as TGTGCCAGCAGCCAAGGGAGACCGGGACAGGGCTACGAGCAGTACTTC.